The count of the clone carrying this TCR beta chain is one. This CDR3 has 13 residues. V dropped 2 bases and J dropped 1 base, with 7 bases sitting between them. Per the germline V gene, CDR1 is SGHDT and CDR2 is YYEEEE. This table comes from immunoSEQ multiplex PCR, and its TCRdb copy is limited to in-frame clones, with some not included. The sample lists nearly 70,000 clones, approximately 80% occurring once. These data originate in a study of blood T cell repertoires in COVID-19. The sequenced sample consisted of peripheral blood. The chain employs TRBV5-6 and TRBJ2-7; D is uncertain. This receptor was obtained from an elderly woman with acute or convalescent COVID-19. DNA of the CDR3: TGTGCCAGCAGCTTCTTCGGTTCCTACGAGCAGTACTTC. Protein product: CASSFFGSYEQYF. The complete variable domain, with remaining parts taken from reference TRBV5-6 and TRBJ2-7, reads DAGVTQSPTHLIKTRGQQVTLRCSPKSGHDTVSWYQQALGQGPQFIFQYYEEEERQRGNFPDRFSGHQFPNYSSELNVNALLLGDSALYLCASSFFGSYEQYFGPGTRLTVT.